This TCR beta chain was obtained from a study of shared clonotypes between healthy human individuals. Findings and caveats of the study: About 5.2% was the fraction of naive CD4 clonotypes found shared across a few donors. Generally, naive subsets came out with larger estimated richness than memory subsets.

As concerns this clone: Its antigen is undetermined.

CDR1 is LNHDA, CDR2 SQIVND, per germline (reference sequence). The CDR3 spans 14 residues. The J segment lost 4 bases and the V segment lost 7 bases, leaving 9 bases of the junction unmatched. As handled by the study authors: Junction-only sequences without quality scores came from ImmunoSEQ, so filtering differed. Produced via immunoSEQ multiplex PCR; TCRdb's table is partial and in-frame only. The DNA was the basis for D and trimming; V, J and clone size are from that table. The sample gives about 2,200,000 clones, more than 85% of which show up once; more than 1.5% is in the top ten. The naive CD8 population came from CD45RO-negative cells selected for CCR7, without terminally differentiated effector memory CD45RA+ cells.

V is TRBV19 and J is TRBJ1-1, with 7 bases aligning to TRBD1. The receptor was isolated from a man between 18 and 29 years old in good health. Some clones in this sample may be carry-over from other donors' samples. The specimen sequenced was naive CD8+ T cells from PBMCs. In nucleotides, the CDR3 is TGTGCCAGTACCGCGACAGGGAAAGCCACTGAAGCTTTCTTT. Its translation is CASTATGKATEAFF.